Only a few counts were recorded for the clone carrying this T cell receptor beta chain. Here immunoSEQ multiplex PCR was the method, and the copy in TCRdb shows in-frame clones only, minus some. The data show around 65,000 clones, approximately 91% seen once. This record belongs to a study of blood T cell repertoires in COVID-19. The sample consisted of peripheral blood. This sequence originates from a human donor in a cohort sampled during active COVID-19.

CDR3 in DNA: TGCGCCAGCAGCAAACCAGGGTCGGGTGAGCAGTTCTTC. As protein: CASSKPGSGEQFF. V usage is TRBV4-1 and J usage is TRBJ2-1; D perhaps matches TRBD1 (5 bases). Germline V gene lookup returns CDR1 MGHRA and CDR2 YSYEKL. V gave up 5 bases and J gave up 9 bases, with 14 bases separating them. This CDR3 region has 13 residues.